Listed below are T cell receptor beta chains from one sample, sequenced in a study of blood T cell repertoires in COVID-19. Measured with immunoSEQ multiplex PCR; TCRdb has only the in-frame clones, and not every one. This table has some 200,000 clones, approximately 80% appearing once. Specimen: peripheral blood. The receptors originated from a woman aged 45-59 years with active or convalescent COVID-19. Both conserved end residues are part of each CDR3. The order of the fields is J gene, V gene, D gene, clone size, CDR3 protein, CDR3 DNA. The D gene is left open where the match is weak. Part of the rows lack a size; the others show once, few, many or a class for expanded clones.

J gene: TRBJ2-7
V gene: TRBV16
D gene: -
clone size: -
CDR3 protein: CASSQSGQSTYEQYF
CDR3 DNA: TGTGCCAGCAGCCAATCGGGGCAGAGCACCTACGAGCAGTACTTC

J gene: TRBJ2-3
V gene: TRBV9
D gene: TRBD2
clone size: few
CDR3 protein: CASSVGTSGTYTQYF
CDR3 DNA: TGTGCCAGCAGCGTAGGGACTAGCGGTACTTATACGCAGTATTTT

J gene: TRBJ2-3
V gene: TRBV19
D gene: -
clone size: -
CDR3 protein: CASFPTVGGGPDTQYF
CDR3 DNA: TGTGCCAGTTTCCCCACAGTTGGCGGGGGCCCAGATACGCAGTATTTT

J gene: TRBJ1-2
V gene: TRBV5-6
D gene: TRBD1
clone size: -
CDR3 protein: CASSAWTGRGYTF
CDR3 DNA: TGTGCCAGCAGCGCCTGGACAGGAAGGGGCTACACCTTC

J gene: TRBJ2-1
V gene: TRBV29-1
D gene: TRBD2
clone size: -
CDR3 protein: CSVEVAGGNEQFF
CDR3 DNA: TGCAGCGTTGAGGTAGCGGGGGGGAATGAGCAGTTCTTC

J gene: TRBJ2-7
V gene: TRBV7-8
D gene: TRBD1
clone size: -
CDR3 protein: CASSNDRASYEQYF
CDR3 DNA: TGTGCCAGCAGCAACGACAGGGCCTCCTACGAGCAGTACTTC

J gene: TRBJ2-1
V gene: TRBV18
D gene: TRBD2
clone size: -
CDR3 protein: CASSLRALLAGATNEQFF
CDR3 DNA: TGTGCCAGCTCACTCCGGGCTCTACTAGCGGGGGCCACCAACGAGCAGTTCTTC

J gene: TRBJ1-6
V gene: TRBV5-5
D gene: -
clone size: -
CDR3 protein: CASSLEGISPLHF
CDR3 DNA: TGTGCCAGCAGCTTGGAGGGGATTTCACCCCTCCACTTT

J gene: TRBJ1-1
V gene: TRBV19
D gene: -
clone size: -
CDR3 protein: CASSMGYRVGEAFF
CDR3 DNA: TGTGCCAGTAGTATGGGTTACAGGGTCGGTGAAGCTTTCTTT

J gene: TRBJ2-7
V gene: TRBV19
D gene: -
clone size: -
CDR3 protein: CASSTTVTSYEQYF
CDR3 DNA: TGTGCCAGTAGTACGACAGTCACCTCCTACGAGCAGTACTTC

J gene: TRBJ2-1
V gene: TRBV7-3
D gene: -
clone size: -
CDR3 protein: CASSPSPLFYNEQFF
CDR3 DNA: TGTGCCAGCAGCCCTAGCCCCCTTTTCTACAATGAGCAGTTCTTC

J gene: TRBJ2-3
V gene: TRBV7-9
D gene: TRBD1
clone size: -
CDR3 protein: CASSDTGVGTDTQYF
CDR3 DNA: TGTGCCAGCAGCGACACAGGGGTTGGCACAGATACGCAGTATTTT

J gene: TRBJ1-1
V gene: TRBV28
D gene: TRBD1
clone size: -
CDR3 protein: CASSFYAPTGWNTEAFF
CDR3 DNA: TGTGCCAGCAGTTTTTACGCCCCGACAGGGTGGAACACTGAAGCTTTCTTT

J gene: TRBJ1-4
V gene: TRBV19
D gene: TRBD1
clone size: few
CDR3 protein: CASSILGPGGSTNEKLFF
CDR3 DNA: TGTGCCAGTAGTATTCTCGGGCCAGGGGGCTCAACTAATGAAAAACTGTTTTTT

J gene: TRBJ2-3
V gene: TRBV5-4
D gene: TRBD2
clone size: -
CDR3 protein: CASSLDGGAFDTQYF
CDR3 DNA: TGTGCCAGCAGCTTGGACGGGGGGGCTTTCGATACGCAGTATTTT

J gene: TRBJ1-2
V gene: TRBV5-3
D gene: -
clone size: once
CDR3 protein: CARYRDQLSGYTF
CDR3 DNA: TGTGCCAGATACAGGGATCAACTATCTGGCTACACCTTC

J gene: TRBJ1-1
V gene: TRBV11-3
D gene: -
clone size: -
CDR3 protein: CASSLNKNTEAFF
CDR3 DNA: TGTGCCAGCAGCCTTAACAAGAACACTGAAGCTTTCTTT

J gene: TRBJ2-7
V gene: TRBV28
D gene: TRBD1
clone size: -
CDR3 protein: CASSPPGQVYEQYF
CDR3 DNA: TGTGCCAGCAGTCCTCCGGGACAGGTGTACGAGCAGTACTTC

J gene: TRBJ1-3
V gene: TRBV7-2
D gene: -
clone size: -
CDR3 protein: CASSPSGVSGNTIYF
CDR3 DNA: TGTGCCAGCAGCCCTTCCGGAGTCTCTGGAAACACCATATATTTT

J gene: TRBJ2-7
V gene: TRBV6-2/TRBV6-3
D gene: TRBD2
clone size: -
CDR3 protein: CASSPGTSASEQYF
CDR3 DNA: TGTGCCAGCAGTCCCGGGACTAGCGCCTCTGAGCAGTACTTC

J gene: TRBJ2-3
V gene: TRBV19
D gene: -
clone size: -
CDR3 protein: CASSKGSDTQYF
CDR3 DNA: TGTGCCAGTAGTAAGGGGTCAGATACGCAGTATTTT

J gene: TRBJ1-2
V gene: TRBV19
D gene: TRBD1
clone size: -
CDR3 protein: CASSTKGDRAVRGYTF
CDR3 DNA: TGTGCCAGTAGTACAAAAGGGGACAGGGCGGTGCGTGGCTACACCTTC

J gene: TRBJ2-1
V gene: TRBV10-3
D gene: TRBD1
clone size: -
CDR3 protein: CAMSRDRGQGEQFF
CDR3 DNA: TGTGCCATGTCGCGGGACAGGGGGCAAGGTGAGCAGTTCTTC

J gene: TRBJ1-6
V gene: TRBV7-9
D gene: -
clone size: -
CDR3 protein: CASSPDRSGDSPLHF
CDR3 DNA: TGTGCCAGCAGCCCAGACAGGTCCGGGGATTCACCCCTCCACTTT

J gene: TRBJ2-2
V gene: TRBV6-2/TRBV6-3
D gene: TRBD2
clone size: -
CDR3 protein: CASSYNRAGGKAGELFF
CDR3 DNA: TGTGCCAGCAGTTATAATCGGGCGGGAGGAAAAGCCGGGGAGCTGTTTTTT

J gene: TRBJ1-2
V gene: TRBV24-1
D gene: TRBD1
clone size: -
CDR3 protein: CATSDAPDRGKGYTF
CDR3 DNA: TGTGCCACCAGTGATGCTCCGGACAGGGGGAAAGGCTACACCTTC

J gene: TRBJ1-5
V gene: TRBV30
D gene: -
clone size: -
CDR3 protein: CAWNKGGSNQPQHF
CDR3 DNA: TGTGCCTGGAACAAAGGGGGTAGCAATCAGCCCCAGCATTTT

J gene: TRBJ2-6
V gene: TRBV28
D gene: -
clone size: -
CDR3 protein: CASRAGANVLTF
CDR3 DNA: TGTGCCAGCCGCGCTGGGGCCAACGTCCTGACTTTC

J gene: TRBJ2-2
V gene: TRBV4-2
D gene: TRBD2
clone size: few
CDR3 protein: CASSQGLADGPGKLFF
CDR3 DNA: TGTGCCAGCAGCCAAGGACTAGCGGATGGACCGGGGAAGCTGTTTTTT

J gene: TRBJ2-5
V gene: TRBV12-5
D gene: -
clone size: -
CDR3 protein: CASGWDWVGGRETQYF
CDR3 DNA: TGTGCTAGTGGCTGGGACTGGGTCGGGGGAAGGGAGACCCAGTACTTC

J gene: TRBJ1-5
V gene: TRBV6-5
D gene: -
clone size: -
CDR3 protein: CAASQGWGNQPQHF
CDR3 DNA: TGTGCCGCTTCGCAGGGCTGGGGCAATCAGCCCCAGCATTTT

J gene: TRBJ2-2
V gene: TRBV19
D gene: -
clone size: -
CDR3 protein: CASSIRFPGELFF
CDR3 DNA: TGTGCCAGTAGTATACGTTTCCCCGGGGAGCTGTTTTTT

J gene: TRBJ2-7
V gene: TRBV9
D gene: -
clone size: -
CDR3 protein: CASSVGPNSYEQYF
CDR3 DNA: TGTGCCAGCAGCGTAGGGCCAAACTCCTACGAGCAGTACTTC

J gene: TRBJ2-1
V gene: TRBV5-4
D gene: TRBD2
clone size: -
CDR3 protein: CASSPGLASNEQFF
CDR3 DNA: TGTGCCAGCAGCCCGGGACTAGCGAGCAATGAGCAGTTCTTC

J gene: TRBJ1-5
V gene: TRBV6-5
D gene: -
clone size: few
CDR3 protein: CASRLQGNQPQHF
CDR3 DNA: TGTGCCAGCAGGTTACAGGGTAATCAGCCCCAGCATTTT

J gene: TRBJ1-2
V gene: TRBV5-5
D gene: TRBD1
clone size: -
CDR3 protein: CASSPGQGFGYTF
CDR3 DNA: TGTGCCAGCAGCCCGGGACAGGGGTTTGGCTACACCTTC

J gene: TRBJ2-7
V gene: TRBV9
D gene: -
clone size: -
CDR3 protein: CASSVEGGSYEQYF
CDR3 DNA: TGTGCCAGCAGCGTGGAGGGCGGTTCCTACGAGCAGTACTTC

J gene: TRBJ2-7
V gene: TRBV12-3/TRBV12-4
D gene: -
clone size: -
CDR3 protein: CASSSQGYEQYF
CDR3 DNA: TGTGCCAGCAGTTCTCAGGGCTACGAGCAGTACTTC

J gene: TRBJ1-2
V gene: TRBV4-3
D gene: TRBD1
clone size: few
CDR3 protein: CASSQDRIGQGNYGYTF
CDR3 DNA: TGCGCCAGCAGCCAAGACAGAATAGGACAGGGCAACTATGGCTACACCTTC

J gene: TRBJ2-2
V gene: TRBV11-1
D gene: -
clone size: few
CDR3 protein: CASSLRQASVELFF
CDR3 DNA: TGTGCCAGCAGCTTAAGGCAGGCATCCGTAGAGCTGTTTTTT

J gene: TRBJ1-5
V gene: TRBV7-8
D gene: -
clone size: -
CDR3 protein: CASSPGGKDQPQHF
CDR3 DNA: TGTGCCAGCAGCCCGGGGGGGAAGGATCAGCCCCAGCATTTT

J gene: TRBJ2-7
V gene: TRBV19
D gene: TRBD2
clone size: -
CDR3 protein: CASSIRMGLAEQYF
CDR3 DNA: TGTGCCAGTAGTATTCGAATGGGACTAGCGGAGCAGTACTTC

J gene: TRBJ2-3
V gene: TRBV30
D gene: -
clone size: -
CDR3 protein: CAWSVRRGSPFFNTDTQYF
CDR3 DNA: TGTGCCTGGAGTGTACGTCGGGGGAGCCCCTTCTTTAACACAGATACGCAGTATTTT

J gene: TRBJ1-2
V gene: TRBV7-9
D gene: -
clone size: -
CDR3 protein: CASSSLNGANYGYTF
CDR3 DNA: TGTGCCAGCAGCTCCCTCAATGGGGCCAACTATGGCTACACCTTC

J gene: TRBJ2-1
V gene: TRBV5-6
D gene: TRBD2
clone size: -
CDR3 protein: CASSLWGGSDNEQFF
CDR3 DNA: TGTGCCAGCAGCTTGTGGGGCGGGAGCGACAATGAGCAGTTCTTC

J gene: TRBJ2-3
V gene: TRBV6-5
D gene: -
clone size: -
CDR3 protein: CASSSGADTQYF
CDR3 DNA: TGTGCCAGCAGTTCAGGGGCAGATACGCAGTATTTT

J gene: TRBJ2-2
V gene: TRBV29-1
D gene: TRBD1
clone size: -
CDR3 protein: CSVDGGQGAGELFF
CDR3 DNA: TGCAGCGTTGATGGTGGACAGGGGGCCGGGGAGCTGTTTTTT

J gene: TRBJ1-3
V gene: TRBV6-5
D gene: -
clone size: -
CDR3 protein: CASSRTDDAGNTIYF
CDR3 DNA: TGTGCCAGCAGTCGGACAGACGACGCAGGAAACACCATATATTTT

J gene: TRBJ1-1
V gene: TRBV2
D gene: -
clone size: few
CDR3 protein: CASRGQNTEAFF
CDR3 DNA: TGTGCCAGCAGGGGACAAAACACTGAAGCTTTCTTT

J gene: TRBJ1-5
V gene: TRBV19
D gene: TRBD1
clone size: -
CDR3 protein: CASSDREGQPQHF
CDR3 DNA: TGTGCCAGTTCCGACAGGGAAGGACAGCCCCAGCATTTT

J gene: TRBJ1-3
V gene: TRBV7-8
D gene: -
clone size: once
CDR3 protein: CASSRGGNTIYF
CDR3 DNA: TGTGCCAGCAGTCGGGGGGGAAACACCATATATTTT

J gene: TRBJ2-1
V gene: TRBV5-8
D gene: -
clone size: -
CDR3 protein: CASSPFIGEQFF
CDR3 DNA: TGTGCCAGCAGCCCCTTCATCGGGGAGCAGTTCTTC

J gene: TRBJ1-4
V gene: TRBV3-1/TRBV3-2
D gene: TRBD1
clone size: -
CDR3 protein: CASSQDRGPNEKLFF
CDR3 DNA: TGTGCCAGCAGCCAAGATAGGGGGCCTAATGAAAAACTGTTTTTT

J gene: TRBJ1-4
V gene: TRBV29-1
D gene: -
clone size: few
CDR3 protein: CSVTVTNEKLFF
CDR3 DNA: TGCAGCGTGACAGTAACTAATGAAAAACTGTTTTTT

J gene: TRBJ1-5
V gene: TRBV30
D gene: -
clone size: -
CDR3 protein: CAWSVQGVLSNQPQHF
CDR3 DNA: TGTGCCTGGAGTGTACAGGGTGTCCTTAGCAATCAGCCCCAGCATTTT

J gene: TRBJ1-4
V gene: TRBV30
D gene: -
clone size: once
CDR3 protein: CAWSPLTKQEKLFF
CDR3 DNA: TGTGCCTGGTCCCCTCTGACAAAGCAGGAAAAACTGTTTTTT